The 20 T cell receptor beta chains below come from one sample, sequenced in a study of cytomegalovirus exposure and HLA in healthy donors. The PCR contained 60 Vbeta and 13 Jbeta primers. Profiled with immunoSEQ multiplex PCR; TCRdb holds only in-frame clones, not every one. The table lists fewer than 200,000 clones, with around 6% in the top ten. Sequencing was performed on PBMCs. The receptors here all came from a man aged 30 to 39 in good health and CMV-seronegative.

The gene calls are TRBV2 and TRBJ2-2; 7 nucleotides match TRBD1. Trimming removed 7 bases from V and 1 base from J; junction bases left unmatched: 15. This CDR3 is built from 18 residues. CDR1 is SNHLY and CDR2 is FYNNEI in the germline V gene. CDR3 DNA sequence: TGTGCCAGCAATCGGGACAGCGGACAATTATTGAACACCGGGGAGCTGTTTTTT. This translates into CASNRDSGQLLNTGELFF.

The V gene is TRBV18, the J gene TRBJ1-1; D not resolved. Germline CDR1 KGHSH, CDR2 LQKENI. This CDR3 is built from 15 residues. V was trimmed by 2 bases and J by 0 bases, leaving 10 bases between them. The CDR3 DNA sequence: TGTGCCAGCTCACCAGCATCAGTTATGAACACTGAAGCTTTCTTT. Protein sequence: CASSPASVMNTEAFF.

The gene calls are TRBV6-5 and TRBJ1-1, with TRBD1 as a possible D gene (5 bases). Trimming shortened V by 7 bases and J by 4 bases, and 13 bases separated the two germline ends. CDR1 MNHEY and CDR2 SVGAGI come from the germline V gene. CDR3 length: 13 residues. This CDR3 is CASTPQGGTEAFF. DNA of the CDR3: TGTGCCAGCACTCCGCAGGGTGGCACTGAAGCTTTCTTT.

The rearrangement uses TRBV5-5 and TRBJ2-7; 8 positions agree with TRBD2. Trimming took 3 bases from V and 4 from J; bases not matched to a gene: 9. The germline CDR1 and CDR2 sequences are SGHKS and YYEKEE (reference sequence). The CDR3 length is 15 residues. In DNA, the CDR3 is TGTGCCAGCAGCTGGGCGGGGGGCCGGTTGTACGAGCAGTACTTC. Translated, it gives CASSWAGGRLYEQYF. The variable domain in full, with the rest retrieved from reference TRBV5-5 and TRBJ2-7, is DAGVTQSPTHLIKTRGQQVTLRCSPISGHKSVSWYQQVLGQGPQFIFQYYEKEERGRGNFPDRFSARQFPNYSSELNVNALLLGDSALYLCASSWAGGRLYEQYFGPGTRLTVT.

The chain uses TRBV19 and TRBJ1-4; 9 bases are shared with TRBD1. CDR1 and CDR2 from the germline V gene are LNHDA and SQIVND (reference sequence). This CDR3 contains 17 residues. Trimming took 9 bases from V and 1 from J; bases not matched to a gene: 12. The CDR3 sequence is CASNRDRDGKTNEKLFF. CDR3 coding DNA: TGTGCCAGCAACCGGGACAGGGACGGGAAAACTAATGAAAAACTGTTTTTT.

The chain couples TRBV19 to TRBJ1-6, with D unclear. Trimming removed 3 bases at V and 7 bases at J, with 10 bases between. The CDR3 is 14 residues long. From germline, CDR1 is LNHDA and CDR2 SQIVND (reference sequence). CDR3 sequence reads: CASSIGRGNSPLHF. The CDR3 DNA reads TGTGCCAGTAGTATTGGCCGAGGCAATTCACCCCTCCACTTT.

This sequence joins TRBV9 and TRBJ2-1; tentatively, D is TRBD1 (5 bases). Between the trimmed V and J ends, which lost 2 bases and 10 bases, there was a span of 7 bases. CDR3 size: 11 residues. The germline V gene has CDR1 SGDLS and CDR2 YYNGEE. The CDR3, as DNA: TGTGCCAGCAGCGTTAAGGGGGAGCAGTTCTTC. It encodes CASSVKGEQFF.

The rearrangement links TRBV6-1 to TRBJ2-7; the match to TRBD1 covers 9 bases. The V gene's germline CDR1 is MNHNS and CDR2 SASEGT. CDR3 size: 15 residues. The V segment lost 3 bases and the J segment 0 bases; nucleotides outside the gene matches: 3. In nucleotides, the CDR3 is TGTGCCAGCAGTGATGAGGGACAGGGCTCCTACGAGCAGTACTTC. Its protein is CASSDEGQGSYEQYF.

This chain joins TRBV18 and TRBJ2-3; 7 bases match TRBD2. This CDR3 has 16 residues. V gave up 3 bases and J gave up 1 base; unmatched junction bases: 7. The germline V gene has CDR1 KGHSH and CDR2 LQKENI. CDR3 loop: CASSPTGGGGTDTQYF. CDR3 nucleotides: TGTGCCAGCTCACCCACCGGGGGAGGGGGCACAGATACGCAGTATTTT.

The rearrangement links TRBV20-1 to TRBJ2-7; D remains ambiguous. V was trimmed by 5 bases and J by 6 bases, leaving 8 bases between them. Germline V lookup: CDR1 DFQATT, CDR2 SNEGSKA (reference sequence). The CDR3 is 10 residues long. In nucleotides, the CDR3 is TGCAGTGCTCGAACCGGCGAGCAGTACTTC. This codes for CSARTGEQYF.

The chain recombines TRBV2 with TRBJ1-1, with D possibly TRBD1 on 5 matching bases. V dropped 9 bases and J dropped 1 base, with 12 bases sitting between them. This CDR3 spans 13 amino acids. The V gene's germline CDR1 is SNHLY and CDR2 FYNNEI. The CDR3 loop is CASRGLTNTEAFF. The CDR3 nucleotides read TGTGCCAGTCGGGGACTAACGAACACTGAAGCTTTCTTT. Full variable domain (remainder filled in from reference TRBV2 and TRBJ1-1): EPEVTQTPSHQVTQMGQEVILRCVPISNHLYFYWYRQILGQKVEFLVSFYNNEISEKSEIFDDQFSVERPDGSNFTLKIRSTKLEDSAMYFCASRGLTNTEAFFGQGTRLTVV.

Here the CDR3 DNA reads TGTGCCAGCAGCCCGAAGGACAGGGCTGGAGAAAAACTGTTTTTT. Translating gives CASSPKDRAGEKLFF. The rearrangement links TRBV7-9 to TRBJ1-4, with 8 bases fitting TRBD1. This CDR3 has 15 residues. Germline V gene sequence: CDR1 SEHNR, CDR2 FQNEAQ (reference sequence). Unmatched junction bases numbered 10, after V lost 5 bases and J lost 8 bases.

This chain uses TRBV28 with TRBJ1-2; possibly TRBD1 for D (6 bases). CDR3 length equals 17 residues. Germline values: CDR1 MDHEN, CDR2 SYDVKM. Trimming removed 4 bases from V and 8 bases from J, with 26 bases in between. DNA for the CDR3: TGTGCCAGCAGTTCCTCACAGGGATGGAATCTGGCCTACGGCTACACCTTC. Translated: CASSSSQGWNLAYGYTF.

CDR3 region: CASSPPGTGTYEQYF. The DNA of the CDR3 is TGCGCCAGCAGCCCGCCCGGGACAGGGACCTACGAGCAGTACTTC. This chain uses TRBV4-1 with TRBJ2-7; 9 nucleotides agree with TRBD1. Trimming at V came to 4 bases and at J to 2 bases, leaving 6 bases not matched to a gene. Germline V CDR1 and CDR2: MGHRA, YSYEKL. CDR3 length: 15 amino acids.

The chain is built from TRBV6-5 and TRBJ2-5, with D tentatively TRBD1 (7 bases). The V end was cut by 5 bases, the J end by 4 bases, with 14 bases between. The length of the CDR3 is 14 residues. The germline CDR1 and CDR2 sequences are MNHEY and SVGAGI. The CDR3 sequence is CASSAQGGRETQYF. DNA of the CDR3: TGTGCCAGCAGTGCCCAGGGGGGACGAGAGACCCAGTACTTC.

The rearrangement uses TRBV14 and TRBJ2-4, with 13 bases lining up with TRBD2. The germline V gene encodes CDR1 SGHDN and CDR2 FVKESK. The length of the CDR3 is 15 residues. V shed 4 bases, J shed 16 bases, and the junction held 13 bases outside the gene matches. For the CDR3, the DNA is TGTGCCAGCAGCCCGGCCGGGACTAGCGGGGCGGGCCGATACTTC. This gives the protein CASSPAGTSGAGRYF.

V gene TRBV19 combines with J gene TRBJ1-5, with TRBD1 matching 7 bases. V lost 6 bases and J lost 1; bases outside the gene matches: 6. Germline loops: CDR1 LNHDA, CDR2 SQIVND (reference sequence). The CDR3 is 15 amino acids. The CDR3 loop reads CASRVTGASNQPQHF. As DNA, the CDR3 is TGTGCCAGTAGGGTCACAGGGGCAAGCAATCAGCCCCAGCATTTT.

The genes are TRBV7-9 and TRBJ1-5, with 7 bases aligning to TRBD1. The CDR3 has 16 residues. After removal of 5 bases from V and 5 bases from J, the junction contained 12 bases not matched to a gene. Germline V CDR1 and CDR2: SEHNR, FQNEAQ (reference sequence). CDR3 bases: TGTGCCAGCAGCGCCGGGACAGCTGTAGGGTATCAGCCCCAGCATTTT. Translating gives CASSAGTAVGYQPQHF.

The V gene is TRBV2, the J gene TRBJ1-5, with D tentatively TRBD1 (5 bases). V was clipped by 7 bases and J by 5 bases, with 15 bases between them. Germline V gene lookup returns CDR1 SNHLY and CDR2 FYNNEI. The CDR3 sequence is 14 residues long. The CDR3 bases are TGTGCCAGCAATGGAGGGGAATCTGATCAGCCCCAGCATTTT. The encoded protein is CASNGGESDQPQHF.

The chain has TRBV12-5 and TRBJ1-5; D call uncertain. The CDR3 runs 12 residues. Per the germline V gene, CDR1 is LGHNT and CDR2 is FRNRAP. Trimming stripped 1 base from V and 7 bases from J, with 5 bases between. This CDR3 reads CASGLGGQPQHF. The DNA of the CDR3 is TGTGCTAGTGGTTTGGGAGGGCAGCCCCAGCATTTT.